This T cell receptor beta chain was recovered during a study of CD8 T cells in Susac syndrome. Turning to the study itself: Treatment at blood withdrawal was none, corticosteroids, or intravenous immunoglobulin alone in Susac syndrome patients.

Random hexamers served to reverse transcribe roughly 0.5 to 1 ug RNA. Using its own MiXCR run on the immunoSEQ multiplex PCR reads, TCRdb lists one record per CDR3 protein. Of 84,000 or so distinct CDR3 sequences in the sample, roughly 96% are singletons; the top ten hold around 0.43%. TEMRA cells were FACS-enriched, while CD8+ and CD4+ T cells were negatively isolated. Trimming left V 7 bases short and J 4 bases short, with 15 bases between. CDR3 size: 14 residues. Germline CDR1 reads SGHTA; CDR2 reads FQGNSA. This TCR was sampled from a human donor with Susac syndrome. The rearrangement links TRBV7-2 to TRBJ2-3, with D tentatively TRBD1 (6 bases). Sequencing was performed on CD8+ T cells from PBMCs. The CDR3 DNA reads TGTGCCAGCACCAACAGGGTAGGGGCAGATACGCAGTATTTT. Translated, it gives CASTNRVGADTQYF.